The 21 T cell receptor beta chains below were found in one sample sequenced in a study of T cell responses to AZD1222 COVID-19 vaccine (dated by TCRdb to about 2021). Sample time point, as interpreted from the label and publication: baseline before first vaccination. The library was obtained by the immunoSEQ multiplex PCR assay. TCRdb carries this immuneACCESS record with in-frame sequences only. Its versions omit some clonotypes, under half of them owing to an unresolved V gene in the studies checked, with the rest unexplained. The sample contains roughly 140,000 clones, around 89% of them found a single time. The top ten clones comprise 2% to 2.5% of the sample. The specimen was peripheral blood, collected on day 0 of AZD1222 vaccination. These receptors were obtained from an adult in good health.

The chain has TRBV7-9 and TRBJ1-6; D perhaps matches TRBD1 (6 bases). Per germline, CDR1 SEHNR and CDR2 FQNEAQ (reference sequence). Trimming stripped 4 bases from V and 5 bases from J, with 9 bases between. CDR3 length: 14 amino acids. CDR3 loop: CASSSGHNNSPLHF. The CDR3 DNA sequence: TGTGCCAGCAGCTCGGGACACAATAATTCACCCCTCCACTTT.

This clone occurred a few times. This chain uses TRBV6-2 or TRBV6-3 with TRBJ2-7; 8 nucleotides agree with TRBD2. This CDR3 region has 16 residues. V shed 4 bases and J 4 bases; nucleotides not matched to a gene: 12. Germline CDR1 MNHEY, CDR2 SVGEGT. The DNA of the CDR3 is TGTGCCAGCAGTTTCCTAACTAGCGGAGAAGTTTACGAGCAGTACTTC. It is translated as CASSFLTSGEVYEQYF.

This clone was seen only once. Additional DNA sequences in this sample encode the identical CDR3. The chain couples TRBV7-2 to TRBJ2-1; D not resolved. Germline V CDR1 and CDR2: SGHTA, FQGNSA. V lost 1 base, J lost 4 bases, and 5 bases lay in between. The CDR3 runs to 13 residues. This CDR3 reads CASSLVSYNEQFF. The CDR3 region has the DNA TGTGCCAGCAGCTTAGTGTCATACAATGAGCAGTTCTTC.

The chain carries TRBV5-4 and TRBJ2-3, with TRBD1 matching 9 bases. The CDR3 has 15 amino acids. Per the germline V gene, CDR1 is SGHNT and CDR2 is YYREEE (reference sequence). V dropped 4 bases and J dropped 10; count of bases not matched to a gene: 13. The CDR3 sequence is CASSLEGTGSLAQYF. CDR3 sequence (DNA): TGTGCCAGCAGCCTGGAAGGGACAGGGTCACTAGCGCAGTATTTT.

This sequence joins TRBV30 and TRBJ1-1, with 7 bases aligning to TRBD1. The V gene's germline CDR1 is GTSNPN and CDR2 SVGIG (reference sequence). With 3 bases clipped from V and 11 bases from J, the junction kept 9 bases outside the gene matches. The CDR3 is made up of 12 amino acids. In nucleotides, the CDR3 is TGTGCCTGGAGAGGGGACAGCCCGGGGGCTTTCTTT. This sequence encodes CAWRGDSPGAFF.

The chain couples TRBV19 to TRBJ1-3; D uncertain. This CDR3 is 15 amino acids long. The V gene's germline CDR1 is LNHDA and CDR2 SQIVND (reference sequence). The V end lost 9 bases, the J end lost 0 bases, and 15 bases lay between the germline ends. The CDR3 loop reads CASPAPRSSGNTIYF. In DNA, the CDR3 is TGTGCCAGCCCAGCCCCTCGGTCCTCTGGAAACACCATATATTTT.

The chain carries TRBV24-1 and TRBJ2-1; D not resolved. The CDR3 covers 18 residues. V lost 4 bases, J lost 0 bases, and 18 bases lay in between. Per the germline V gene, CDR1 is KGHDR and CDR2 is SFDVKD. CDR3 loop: CATSESGLASSSYNEQFF. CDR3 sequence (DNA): TGTGCCACCAGTGAATCGGGCCTCGCTTCGAGCTCCTACAATGAGCAGTTCTTC.

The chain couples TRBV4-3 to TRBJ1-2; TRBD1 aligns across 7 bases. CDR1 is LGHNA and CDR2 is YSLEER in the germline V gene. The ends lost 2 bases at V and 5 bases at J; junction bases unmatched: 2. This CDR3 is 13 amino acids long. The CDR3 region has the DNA TGCGCCAGCAGCCAAACAGGGGTATATGGCTACACCTTC. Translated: CASSQTGVYGYTF.

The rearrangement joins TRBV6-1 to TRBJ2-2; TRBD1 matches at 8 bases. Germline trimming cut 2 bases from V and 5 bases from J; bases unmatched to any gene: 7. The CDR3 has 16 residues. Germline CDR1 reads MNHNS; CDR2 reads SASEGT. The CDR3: CASSELAGQATGELFF. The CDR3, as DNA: TGTGCCAGCAGTGAACTGGCGGGACAGGCTACCGGGGAGCTGTTTTTT.

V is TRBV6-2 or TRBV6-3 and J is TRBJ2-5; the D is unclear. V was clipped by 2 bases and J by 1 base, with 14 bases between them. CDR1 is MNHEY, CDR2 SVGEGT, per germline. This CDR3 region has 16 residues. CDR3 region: CASSYRIPGVQETQYF. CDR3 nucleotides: TGTGCCAGCAGTTACAGAATACCCGGAGTCCAAGAGACCCAGTACTTC.

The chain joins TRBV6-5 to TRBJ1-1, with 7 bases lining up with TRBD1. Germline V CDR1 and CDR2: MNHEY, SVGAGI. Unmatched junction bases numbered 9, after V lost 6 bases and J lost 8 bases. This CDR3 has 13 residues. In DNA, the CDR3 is TGTGCCAGCAGCAACAGGGGAAGGGTCGAAGCTTTCTTT. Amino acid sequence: CASSNRGRVEAFF.

The CDR3 reads CASSQVLSGLGTEAFF. The CDR3 nucleotides are TGCGCCAGCAGCCAAGTTCTATCAGGGCTGGGAACTGAAGCTTTCTTT. The rearrangement uses TRBV4-3 and TRBJ1-1, with a tentative D call TRBD1 (5 bases). V was clipped by 1 base and J by 5 bases, with 17 bases between them. The CDR3 has 16 amino acids. Germline V lookup: CDR1 LGHNA, CDR2 YSLEER.

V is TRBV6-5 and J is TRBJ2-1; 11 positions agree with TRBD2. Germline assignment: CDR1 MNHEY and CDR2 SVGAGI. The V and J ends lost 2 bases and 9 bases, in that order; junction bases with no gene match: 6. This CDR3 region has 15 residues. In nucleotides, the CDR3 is TGTGCCAGCAGTTACGAACTAGCGGGAGTGGCTGAGCAGTTCTTC. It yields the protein CASSYELAGVAEQFF.

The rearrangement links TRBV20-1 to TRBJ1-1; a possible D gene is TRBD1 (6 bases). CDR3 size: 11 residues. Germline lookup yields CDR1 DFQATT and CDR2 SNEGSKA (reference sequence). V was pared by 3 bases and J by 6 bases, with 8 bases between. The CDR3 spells CSASRTAEAFF. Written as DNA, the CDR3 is TGCAGTGCTAGTAGGACAGCTGAAGCTTTCTTT.

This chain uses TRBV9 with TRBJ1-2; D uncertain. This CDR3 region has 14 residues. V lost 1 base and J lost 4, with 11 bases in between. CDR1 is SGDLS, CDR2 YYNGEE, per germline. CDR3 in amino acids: CASSVTDGSYGYTF. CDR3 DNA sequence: TGTGCCAGCAGCGTAACGGACGGCTCCTATGGCTACACCTTC. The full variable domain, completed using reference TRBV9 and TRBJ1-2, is DSGVTQTPKHLITATGQRVTLRCSPRSGDLSVYWYQQSLDQGLQFLIQYYNGEERAKGNILERFSAQQFPDLHSELNLSSLELGDSALYFCASSVTDGSYGYTFGSGTRLTVV.

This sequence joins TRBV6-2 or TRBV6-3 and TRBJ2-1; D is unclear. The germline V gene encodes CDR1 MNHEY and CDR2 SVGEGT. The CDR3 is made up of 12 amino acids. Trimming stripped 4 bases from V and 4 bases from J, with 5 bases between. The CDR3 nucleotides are TGTGCCAGCAGTTTTAGTTACAATGAGCAGTTCTTC. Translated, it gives CASSFSYNEQFF.

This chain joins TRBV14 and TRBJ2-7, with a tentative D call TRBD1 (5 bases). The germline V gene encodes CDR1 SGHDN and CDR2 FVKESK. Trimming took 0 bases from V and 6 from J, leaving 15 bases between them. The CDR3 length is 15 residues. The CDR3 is CASSQDPPGIGEQYF. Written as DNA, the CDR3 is TGTGCCAGCAGCCAAGATCCTCCAGGGATAGGCGAGCAGTACTTC.

The CDR3 nucleotides are TGTGCCAGCAGCTTAGCGCTGAGCTATGGCTACACCTTC. It codes for CASSLALSYGYTF. The V and J genes are TRBV7-2 and TRBJ1-2, with D uncertain. Per the germline V gene, CDR1 is SGHTA and CDR2 is FQGNSA. Trimming pared 0 bases from V and 4 bases from J, leaving 6 bases between. The CDR3 sequence is 13 residues long.

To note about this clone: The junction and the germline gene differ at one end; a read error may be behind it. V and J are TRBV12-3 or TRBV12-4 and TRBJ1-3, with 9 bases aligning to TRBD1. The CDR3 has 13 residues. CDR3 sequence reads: CASTRTGEGWRHF. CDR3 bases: TGTGCCAGCACTAGGACAGGGGAGGGATGGAGGCATTTT.

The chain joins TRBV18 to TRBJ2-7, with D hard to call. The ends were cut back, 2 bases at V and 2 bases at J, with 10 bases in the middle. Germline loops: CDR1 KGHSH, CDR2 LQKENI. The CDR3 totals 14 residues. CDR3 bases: TGTGCCAGCTCACCAACCCAGCCTCCCTACGAGCAGTACTTC. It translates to CASSPTQPPYEQYF.

In DNA, the CDR3 is TGCGCCAGCAGCCCCTCTTGGGCCGTTAACACCGGGGAGCTGTTTTTT. Its protein product is CASSPSWAVNTGELFF. V and J are TRBV4-3 and TRBJ2-2; D ambiguous. This CDR3 is built from 16 residues. CDR1 and CDR2 from the germline V gene are LGHNA and YSLEER. The V gene lost 4 bases and the J gene lost 2 bases, with 14 bases spanning the gap.